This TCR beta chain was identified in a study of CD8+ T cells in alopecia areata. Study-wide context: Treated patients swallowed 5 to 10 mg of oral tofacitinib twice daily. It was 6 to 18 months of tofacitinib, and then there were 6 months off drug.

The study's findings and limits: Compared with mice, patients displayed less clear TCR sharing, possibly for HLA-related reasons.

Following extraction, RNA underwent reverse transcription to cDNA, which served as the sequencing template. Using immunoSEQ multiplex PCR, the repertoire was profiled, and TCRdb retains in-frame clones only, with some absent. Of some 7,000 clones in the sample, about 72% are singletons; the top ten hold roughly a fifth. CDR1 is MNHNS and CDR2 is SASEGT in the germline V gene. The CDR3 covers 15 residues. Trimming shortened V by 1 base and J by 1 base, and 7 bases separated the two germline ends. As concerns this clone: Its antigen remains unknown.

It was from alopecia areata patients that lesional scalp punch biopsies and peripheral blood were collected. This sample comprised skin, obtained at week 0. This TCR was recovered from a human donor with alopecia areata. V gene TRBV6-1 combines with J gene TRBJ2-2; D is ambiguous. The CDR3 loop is CASSEVAENTGELFF. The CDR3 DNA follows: TGTGCCAGCAGTGAAGTTGCAGAGAACACCGGGGAGCTGTTTTTT.